Shown below are 25 T cell receptor beta chains from a single sample sequenced in a study of shared clonotypes between healthy human individuals. Some clones are missing from TCRdb's copy, which holds only in-frame ones; the method was immunoSEQ multiplex PCR. Here the sample spans under 600,000 clones, approximately 97% being singletons. Sequenced: naive CD4+ T cells sorted from blood. Subset: CD45RA+ positively selected. Source of these receptors: a young woman in good health.

This chain uses TRBV2 with TRBJ2-4; TRBD1 matches 10 bases. CDR1 and CDR2 (germline): SNHLY, FYNNEI. CDR3 length equals 13 residues. The V segment lost 6 bases and the J segment 6 bases; nucleotides outside the gene matches: 2. CDR3 nucleotides: TGTGCCAGCAGCTGGGACAGGGGAAACATTCAGTACTTC. Translating it yields CASSWDRGNIQYF. Filled out from reference TRBV2 and TRBJ2-4, the complete variable domain reads EPEVTQTPSHQVTQMGQEVILRCVPISNHLYFYWYRQILGQKVEFLVSFYNNEISEKSEIFDDQFSVERPDGSNFTLKIRSTKLEDSAMYFCASSWDRGNIQYFGAGTRLSVL.

The chain employs TRBV5-6 and TRBJ1-1; D is undetermined. This CDR3 is 12 amino acids long. The V end lost 7 bases, the J end lost 1 base, and 8 bases lay between the germline ends. CDR1 and CDR2 from the germline V gene are SGHDT and YYEEEE. The CDR3 loop is CASGTPNTEAFF. As DNA, the CDR3 is TGTGCCAGCGGAACCCCGAACACTGAAGCTTTCTTT.

The gene calls are TRBV28 and TRBJ1-2; D remains unclear. The CDR3 has 12 residues. Germline CDR1 and CDR2: MDHEN and SYDVKM. Trimming stripped 7 bases from V and 1 base from J, with 7 bases between. CDR3 region: CASTQVNYGYTF. Written as DNA, the CDR3 is TGTGCCAGCACCCAGGTTAACTATGGCTACACCTTC.

V is TRBV5-1 and J is TRBJ1-2; D uncertain. Trimming shortened V by 0 bases and J by 0 bases, and 9 bases separated the two germline ends. CDR3 length equals 15 residues. CDR1 and CDR2 from the germline V gene are SGHRS and YFSETQ. The CDR3 region is CASSLDPGTNYGYTF. The CDR3 DNA reads as TGCGCCAGCAGCTTGGACCCCGGGACTAACTATGGCTACACCTTC. Variable domain in full (rest from reference TRBV5-1 and TRBJ1-2): KAGVTQTPRYLIKTRGQQVTLSCSPISGHRSVSWYQQTPGQGLQFLFEYFSETQRNKGNFPGRFSGRQFSNSRSEMNVSTLELGDSALYLCASSLDPGTNYGYTFGSGTRLTVV.

V usage is TRBV5-1 and J usage is TRBJ2-7; the D is unclear. The CDR3 loop spans 14 amino acids. CDR1 is SGHRS, CDR2 YFSETQ, per germline. V dropped 0 bases and J dropped 7 bases, with 14 bases sitting between them. CDR3 amino acids: CASSLGPAFGEQYF. The CDR3 bases are TGCGCCAGCAGCTTGGGGCCAGCCTTCGGGGAGCAGTACTTC.

The chain is built from TRBV19 and TRBJ2-1; 14 nucleotides line up with TRBD2. V shed 10 bases, J shed 7 bases, and the junction held 9 bases outside the gene matches. Germline CDR1 and CDR2: LNHDA and SQIVND (reference sequence). The CDR3 spans 15 residues. CDR3 DNA sequence: TGTGCCACTAAGGGACTAGCGGGAGTTCGGAATGAGCAGTTCTTC. It yields the protein CATKGLAGVRNEQFF. Filled out from reference TRBV19 and TRBJ2-1, the complete variable domain reads DGGITQSPKYLFRKEGQNVTLSCEQNLNHDAMYWYRQDPGQGLRLIYYSQIVNDFQKGDIAEGYSVSREKKESFPLTVTSAQKNPTAFYLCATKGLAGVRNEQFFGPGTRLTVL.

With regard to this clone: The same CDR3 arises from other DNA sequences in this sample as well. J is TRBJ1-4 and V is TRBV2; TRBD1 matches 11 bases. Germline CDR1 is SNHLY and CDR2 is FYNNEI. V shed 6 bases and J 2 bases; nucleotides not matched to a gene: 2. The CDR3 loop spans 15 amino acids. CDR3 amino acids: CASSGQGATNEKLFF. DNA of the CDR3: TGTGCCAGCAGCGGACAGGGGGCCACTAATGAAAAACTGTTTTTT.

J is TRBJ2-7 and V is TRBV28; D is ambiguous. Germline V gene lookup returns CDR1 MDHEN and CDR2 SYDVKM. The V end lost 4 bases, the J end lost 2 bases, and 12 bases lay between the germline ends. The CDR3 runs to 14 residues. The CDR3 region has the DNA TGTGCCAGCAGTTCTTCCTCTCTAACCTACGAGCAGTACTTC. Translating gives CASSSSSLTYEQYF. Full variable domain (missing parts from reference TRBV28 and TRBJ2-7): DVKVTQSSRYLVKRTGEKVFLECVQDMDHENMFWYRQDPGLGLRLIYFSYDVKMKEKGDIPEGYSVSREKKERFSLILESASTNQTSMYLCASSSSSLTYEQYFGPGTRLTVT.

The gene calls are TRBV4-2 and TRBJ2-5, with a weak D call TRBD2 (5 bases). The CDR3 extends over 15 amino acids. Trimming removed 1 base from V and 1 base from J, with 10 bases in between. Germline V gene data show CDR1 as LGHNA and CDR2 as YNFKEQ. The CDR3 bases are TGTGCCAGCAGCCAAGGGGTGGCGGGCCAAGAGACCCAGTACTTC. This codes for CASSQGVAGQETQYF.

The chain carries TRBV11-2 and TRBJ1-3; perhaps TRBD1 as D (5 bases). Deletions cut 5 bases from V and 4 bases from J, with 15 bases between. The CDR3 has 15 amino acids. CDR1 is SGHAT, CDR2 FQNNGV, per germline. CDR3 nucleotide sequence: TGTGCCAGCAGCCCACCATCGGAGGGGGGAAACACCATATATTTT. It codes for CASSPPSEGGNTIYF. Based on the CDR3 plus reference TRBV11-2 and TRBJ1-3, the full variable domain is EAGVAQSPRYKIIEKRQSVAFWCNPISGHATLYWYQQILGQGPKLLIQFQNNGVVDDSQLPKDRFSAERLKGVDSTLKIQPAKLEDSAVYLCASSPPSEGGNTIYFGEGSWLTVV.

The table lists this clone with a count of one. This chain links TRBV6-6 with TRBJ1-1; D gene unclear. Per germline, CDR1 MNHNY and CDR2 SVGAGI (reference sequence). CDR3 length equals 13 residues. V lost 0 bases, J lost 5 bases, and 7 bases lay in between. This chain's CDR3 is CASSYSLSTEAFF. The CDR3 nucleotides read TGTGCCAGCAGTTACTCATTGTCTACTGAAGCTTTCTTT.

Notes on this clone: A junction end diverges from the germline sequence, so it may reflect a read error. This chain connects TRBV28 to TRBJ1-5, with D possibly matching TRBD1 (6 bases). This CDR3 spans 17 amino acids. Germline assignment: CDR1 MDHEN and CDR2 SYDVKM. The CDR3 DNA reads as TGTGCCAGCATTTTATCGGGTTGGGACGCAGGGGATCAGCCCCAGCATTTT. This gives the protein CASILSGWDAGDQPQHF.

The V call is TRBV2, the J call TRBJ1-1; D gene unclear. V gave up 6 bases and J gave up 4 bases, with 15 bases separating them. Germline CDR1 and CDR2: SNHLY and FYNNEI. The CDR3 spans 14 residues. The CDR3 loop reads CASRDGRGSTEAFF. The DNA of the CDR3 is TGTGCCAGCAGAGACGGTCGAGGGTCCACTGAAGCTTTCTTT.

The V gene is TRBV5-1, the J gene TRBJ2-1; D remains ambiguous. The germline CDR1 and CDR2 sequences are SGHRS and YFSETQ. The CDR3 runs 16 residues. Trimming removed 4 bases from V and 4 bases from J, with 18 bases in between. The CDR3: CASSGVSRGLYNEQFF. For the CDR3, the DNA is TGCGCCAGCAGCGGCGTAAGTAGAGGTCTATACAATGAGCAGTTCTTC.

This chain joins TRBV6-6 and TRBJ1-1; D possibly corresponds to TRBD1 (5 bases). The germline gives CDR1 MNHNY, CDR2 SVGAGI (reference sequence). The CDR3 is made up of 12 amino acids. V was pared by 7 bases and J by 5 bases, with 11 bases between. CDR3 DNA: TGTGCCAGCATCAACACAGGTACTGAAGCTTTCTTT. This encodes CASINTGTEAFF.

The chain links TRBV6-1 to TRBJ1-5; D remains unclear. The ends were cut back, 3 bases at V and 4 bases at J, with 7 bases in the middle. This CDR3 is 13 amino acids long. CDR1 is MNHNS and CDR2 is SASEGT in the germline V gene. CDR3 DNA sequence: TGTGCCAGCAGTGAGCACGGTAATCAGCCCCAGCATTTT. Its protein is CASSEHGNQPQHF.

The chain carries TRBV2 and TRBJ2-2; D call uncertain. The CDR3 runs to 12 residues. Germline CDR1 reads SNHLY; CDR2 reads FYNNEI. The ends were cut back, 6 bases at V and 5 bases at J, with 7 bases in the middle. This CDR3 reads CASSPLTGELFF. CDR3 bases: TGTGCCAGCAGCCCCTTAACCGGGGAGCTGTTTTTT.

The V and J genes are TRBV5-6 and TRBJ1-1, with D uncertain. Trimming stripped 0 bases from V and 10 bases from J, with 13 bases between. In germline, CDR1 is SGHDT, CDR2 YYEEEE. The CDR3 extends over 13 amino acids. As DNA, the CDR3 is TGTGCCAGCAGCTTGGCGGAGTCCCTTGGAGCTTTCTTT. Its protein product is CASSLAESLGAFF.

The CDR3 nucleotides read TGTGCCAGCAGCTTAGAGCACCTAGCGGGACTCTACGGGGCCTACGAGCAGTACTTC. Residues: CASSLEHLAGLYGAYEQYF. This chain links TRBV11-2 with TRBJ2-7, with 9 bases identical to TRBD2. V was clipped by 0 bases and J by 2 bases; unmatched bases: 14. The germline V gene has CDR1 SGHAT and CDR2 FQNNGV. This CDR3 is 19 amino acids long.

The rearrangement links TRBV14 to TRBJ2-1, with D possibly being TRBD1 (5 bases). Trimming stripped 4 bases from V and 3 bases from J, with 16 bases between. Germline V gives CDR1 SGHDN, CDR2 FVKESK. The CDR3 contains 16 residues. The CDR3 loop is CASSRRPGLYYNEQFF. The DNA of the CDR3 is TGTGCCAGCAGCCGACGGCCAGGGCTATACTACAATGAGCAGTTCTTC.

CDR3 sequence: CASSKTAGGPDTQYF. The CDR3 nucleotides read TGTGCCAGCTCAAAGACAGCCGGGGGACCAGATACGCAGTATTTT. J is TRBJ2-3 and V is TRBV18, with D tentatively TRBD2 (6 bases). The V gene lost 5 bases and the J gene lost 4 bases, with 16 bases spanning the gap. CDR1 and CDR2 from the germline V gene are KGHSH and LQKENI. This CDR3 has 15 amino acids.

V is TRBV28 and J is TRBJ1-2, with 7 bases fitting TRBD1. The CDR3 length is 13 residues. Trimming took 6 bases from V and 8 from J; bases not matched to a gene: 9. Germline-derived CDR1 and CDR2 are MDHEN and SYDVKM. Here the CDR3 reads CASSRTGDKGYTF. The CDR3 nucleotides read TGTGCCAGCAGCAGGACAGGCGATAAGGGCTACACCTTC.

The chain links TRBV2 to TRBJ2-2, with D unclear. The V gene's germline CDR1 is SNHLY and CDR2 FYNNEI. This CDR3 region has 13 residues. The ends were cut back, 2 bases at V and 3 bases at J, with 4 bases in the middle. CDR3 protein: CASSELYTGELFF. The CDR3 DNA reads as TGTGCCAGCAGTGAATTGTACACCGGGGAGCTGTTTTTT.

The chain uses TRBV18 and TRBJ2-5, with a weak D call TRBD1 (6 bases). Deletions cut 3 bases from V and 11 bases from J, with 19 bases between. CDR1 KGHSH and CDR2 LQKENI come from the germline V gene. The CDR3 extends over 14 amino acids. The CDR3 region is CASSPRDNAKQQYF. The CDR3 DNA reads as TGTGCCAGCTCACCTCGGGACAACGCGAAGCAGCAGTACTTC. Full variable domain (rest looked up from reference TRBV18 and TRBJ2-5): NAGVMQNPRHLVRRRGQEARLRCSPMKGHSHVYWYRQLPEEGLKFMVYLQKENIIDESGMPKERFSAEFPKEGPSILRIQQVVRGDSAAYFCASSPRDNAKQQYFGPGTRLLVL.

This clone showed up just once. The chain is built from TRBV18 and TRBJ2-1; D ambiguous. Per germline, CDR1 KGHSH and CDR2 LQKENI. This CDR3 region has 13 residues. V shed 1 base and J shed 5 bases, with 6 bases lying between them. The CDR3 here is CASSPQNDNEQFF. The CDR3 nucleotides are TGTGCCAGCTCACCACAGAACGACAATGAGCAGTTCTTC. The full variable domain, its missing parts supplied by reference TRBV18 and TRBJ2-1, is NAGVMQNPRHLVRRRGQEARLRCSPMKGHSHVYWYRQLPEEGLKFMVYLQKENIIDESGMPKERFSAEFPKEGPSILRIQQVVRGDSAAYFCASSPQNDNEQFFGPGTRLTVL.